This T cell receptor (beta chain) was observed in a study of blood T cell repertoires in COVID-19. Using immunoSEQ multiplex PCR, the repertoire was profiled, and TCRdb retains in-frame clones only, with some absent. This sample has a few hundred thousand clones, with more than 85% found just once. This clone is a singleton in its sample. The CDR3 contains 14 residues. V lost 3 bases, J lost 0 bases, and 9 bases lay in between. The germline gives CDR1 MNHEY, CDR2 SMNVEV (reference sequence). The V and J genes are TRBV27 and TRBJ2-7; D perhaps matches TRBD2 (5 bases). Sequencing input: PBMCs or T cells enriched from blood (not recorded which). The sequence was obtained from a woman aged 25 to 39 who had recovered from COVID-19. The CDR3 DNA follows: TGTGCCAGCAGTTTTAGCGATCCCTCCTACGAGCAGTACTTC. Protein: CASSFSDPSYEQYF.